This is a list of T cell receptor beta chains from one sample in a study of CD4 T cells in relation to SARS-CoV-2 and coronaviruses. Their antigens are not known. Some clones are missing from TCRdb's copy, which holds only in-frame ones; the method was immunoSEQ multiplex PCR. The sample lists 9,500 to 11,000 clones; roughly 81% were seen once. Sequencing was carried out using CD4+ T cells from PBMCs, cultured in vitro. Source of these receptors: a human donor in good health. Each CDR3 is given with its conserved first and last residue. A D gene is named only where the DNA matches it firmly. Size values are once, few and many counts, or a class for expanded clones, and some rows have none.

j_gene	d_gene	abundance	v_gene	CDR3nt	CDR3aa
TRBJ2-7	NA	NA	TRBV19	TGTGCCAGTAGTATAGAAGCTTTGAAGGTTAGTCGGTACGAGCAGTACTTC	CASSIEALKVSRYEQYF
TRBJ1-5	NA	once	TRBV12-3/TRBV12-4	TGTGCCAGCAGTTTTTCAGGGAATCAGCCCCAGCATTTT	CASSFSGNQPQHF
TRBJ2-2	NA	NA	TRBV9	TGTGCCAGCAGCCCACCCGGTGGGGCCCGGGAGCTGTTTTTT	CASSPPGGARELFF
TRBJ1-1	NA	few	TRBV6-2/TRBV6-3	TGTGCCAGCAGTCCAGGACAGACAACGAACACTGAAGCTTTCTTT	CASSPGQTTNTEAFF
TRBJ1-2	NA	NA	TRBV7-2	TGTGCCAGCAGCCCCGGCGGGCACCTGGCGCCCTATGGCTACACCTTC	CASSPGGHLAPYGYTF
TRBJ1-2	TRBD1	few	TRBV5-1	TGCGCCAGTGCGACAGGGGGGTATGGCTACACCTTC	CASATGGYGYTF
TRBJ2-5	NA	NA	TRBV18	TGTGCCAGCTCACCAAAGGGCCAAGAGACCCAGTACTTC	CASSPKGQETQYF
TRBJ2-7	NA	NA	TRBV5-4	TGTGCCAGCAGCTTGGCGGTCGGGGCCGAGCAGTACTTC	CASSLAVGAEQYF
TRBJ2-5	TRBD2	NA	TRBV18	TGTGCCAGCTCACCACGCGCTTCTGGCGGGGGGGAGACCCAGTACTTC	CASSPRASGGGETQYF
TRBJ2-1	NA	NA	TRBV7-2	TGTGCCAGCAGAAAGGTCGATGAGCAGTTCTTC	CASRKVDEQFF
TRBJ2-7	TRBD2	few	TRBV6-5	TGTGCCAGCACGAGGCTAGCGGGGCCCTACGAGCAGTACTTC	CASTRLAGPYEQYF
TRBJ1-2	NA	once	TRBV6-5	TGTGCCAGCAGTTTTTCGGACAGCCGCGGTGGCTACACCTTC	CASSFSDSRGGYTF